The 3 T cell receptor beta chains below were found in one sample sequenced in a study of preoperative IRX-2 immunotherapy in early breast cancer (dated 2019 in TCRdb). The treatment or condition label on this specimen signifies: preoperative locoregional IRX-2 cytokine immunotherapy. The library was made by the immunoSEQ multiplex PCR assay. Imported from immuneACCESS, the table was reduced by TCRdb to in-frame sequences with V and J called. These copies leave out some clones; in studies compared against another copy, an unresolved V gene accounts for under half, and the cause of the remainder is not known. The sample has 90,000 to 100,000 clones on record, 75% to 90% of them singletons. The top ten clones comprise roughly 2% of the sample. The starting material was tumor tissue, obtained after IRX-2 immunotherapy. The receptor source for this set is a human donor with breast cancer.

The chain uses TRBV4-1 and TRBJ1-5; 9 bases are shared with TRBD1. The trim removed 1 base at V and 2 bases at J, leaving 3 bases unmatched. This CDR3 spans 16 amino acids. In germline, CDR1 is MGHRA, CDR2 YSYEKL. The CDR3 here is CASSQADRGGNQPQHF. The CDR3 bases are TGCGCCAGCAGCCAAGCGGACAGGGGTGGCAATCAGCCCCAGCATTTT.

CDR3 DNA sequence: TGTGCCAGCAGCCCGAGAACCGGAGTTAATCAGCCCCAGCATTTT. It is translated as CASSPRTGVNQPQHF. The V call is TRBV25-1, the J call TRBJ1-5; no firm D call. Trimming shortened V by 6 bases and J by 4 bases, and 16 bases separated the two germline ends. The CDR3 is 15 residues long. Germline loops: CDR1 MGHDK, CDR2 SYGVNS.

The chain has TRBV7-1 and TRBJ2-7; 11 bases are a match to TRBD2. TRBV7-1 is an open reading frame, and its role is uncertain. The V segment lost 5 bases and the J segment 3 bases; nucleotides outside the gene matches: 6. This CDR3 comprises 15 residues. The CDR3 DNA reads as TGTGCCAGCAGCGCGGGACTAGCGGATAACTACGAGCAGTACTTC. It encodes CASSAGLADNYEQYF.